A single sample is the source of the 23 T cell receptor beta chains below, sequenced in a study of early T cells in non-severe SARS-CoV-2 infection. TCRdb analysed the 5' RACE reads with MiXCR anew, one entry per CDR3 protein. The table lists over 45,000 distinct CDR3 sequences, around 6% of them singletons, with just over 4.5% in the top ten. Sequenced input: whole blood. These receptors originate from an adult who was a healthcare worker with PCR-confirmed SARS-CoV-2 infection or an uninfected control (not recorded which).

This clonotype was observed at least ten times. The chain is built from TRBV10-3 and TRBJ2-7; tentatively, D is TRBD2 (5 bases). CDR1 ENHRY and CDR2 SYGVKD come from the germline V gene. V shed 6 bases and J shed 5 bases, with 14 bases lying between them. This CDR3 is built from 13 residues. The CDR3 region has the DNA TGTGCCATCAGGCCACTAGAGACCGACGAGCAGTACTTC. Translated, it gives CAIRPLETDEQYF.

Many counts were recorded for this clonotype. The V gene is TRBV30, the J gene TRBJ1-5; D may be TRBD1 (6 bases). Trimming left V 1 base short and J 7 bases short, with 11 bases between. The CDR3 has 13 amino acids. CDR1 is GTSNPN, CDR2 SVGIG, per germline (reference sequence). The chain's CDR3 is CAWSEGGQQPQHF. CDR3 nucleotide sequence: TGTGCCTGGAGTGAGGGTGGACAGCAGCCCCAGCATTTT.

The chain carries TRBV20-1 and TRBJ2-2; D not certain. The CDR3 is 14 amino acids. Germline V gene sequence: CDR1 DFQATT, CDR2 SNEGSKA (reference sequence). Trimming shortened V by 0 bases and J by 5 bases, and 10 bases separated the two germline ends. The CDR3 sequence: CSARESGGTGELFF. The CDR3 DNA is TGCAGTGCTAGAGAATCGGGTGGAACCGGGGAGCTGTTTTTT.

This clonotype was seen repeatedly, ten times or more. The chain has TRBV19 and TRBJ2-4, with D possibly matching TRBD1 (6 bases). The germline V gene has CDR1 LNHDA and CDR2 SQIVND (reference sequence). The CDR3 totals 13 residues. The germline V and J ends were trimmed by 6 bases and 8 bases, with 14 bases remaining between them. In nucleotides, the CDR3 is TGTGCCAGTAGCAGGGGATGGGGTGACATTCAGTACTTC. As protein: CASSRGWGDIQYF.

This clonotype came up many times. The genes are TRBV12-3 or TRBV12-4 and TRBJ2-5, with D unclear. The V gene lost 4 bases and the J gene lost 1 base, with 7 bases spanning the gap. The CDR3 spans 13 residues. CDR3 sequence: CASSYRAQETQYF. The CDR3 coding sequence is TGTGCCAGCAGTTACCGGGCCCAAGAGACCCAGTACTTC.

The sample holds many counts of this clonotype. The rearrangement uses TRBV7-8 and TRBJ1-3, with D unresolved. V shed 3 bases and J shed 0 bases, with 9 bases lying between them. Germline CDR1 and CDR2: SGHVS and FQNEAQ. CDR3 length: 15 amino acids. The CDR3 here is CASSLAADSGNTIYF. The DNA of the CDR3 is TGTGCCAGCAGCTTGGCAGCGGACTCTGGAAACACCATATATTTT. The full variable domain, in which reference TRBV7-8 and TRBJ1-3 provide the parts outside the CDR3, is GAGVSQSPRYKVAKRGQDVALRCDPISGHVSLFWYQQALGQGPEFLTYFQNEAQLDKSGLPSDRFFAERPEGSVSTLKIQRTQQEDSAVYLCASSLAADSGNTIYFGEGSWLTVV.

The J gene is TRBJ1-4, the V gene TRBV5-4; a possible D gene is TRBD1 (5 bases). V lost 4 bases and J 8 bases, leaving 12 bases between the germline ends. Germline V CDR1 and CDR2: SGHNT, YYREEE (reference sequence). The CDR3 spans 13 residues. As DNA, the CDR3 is TGTGCCAGCAGCGGGGCCAGCGGGGAAAAACTGTTTTTT. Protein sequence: CASSGASGEKLFF.

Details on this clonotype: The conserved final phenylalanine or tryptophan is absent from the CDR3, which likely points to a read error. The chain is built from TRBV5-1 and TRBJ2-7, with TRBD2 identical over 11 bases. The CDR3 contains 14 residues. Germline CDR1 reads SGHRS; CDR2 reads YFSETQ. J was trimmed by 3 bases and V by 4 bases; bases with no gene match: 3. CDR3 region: CASSIGTSGYEQYY. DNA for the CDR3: TGCGCCAGCAGCATAGGGACTAGCGGCTACGAGCAGTACTAC.

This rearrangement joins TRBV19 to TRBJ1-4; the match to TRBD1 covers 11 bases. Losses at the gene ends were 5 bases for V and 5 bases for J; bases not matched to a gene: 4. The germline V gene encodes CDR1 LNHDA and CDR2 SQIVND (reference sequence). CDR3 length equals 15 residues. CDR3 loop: CASSAGTGGNEKLFF. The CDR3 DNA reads TGTGCCAGTAGTGCCGGGACAGGGGGAAATGAAAAACTGTTTTTT.

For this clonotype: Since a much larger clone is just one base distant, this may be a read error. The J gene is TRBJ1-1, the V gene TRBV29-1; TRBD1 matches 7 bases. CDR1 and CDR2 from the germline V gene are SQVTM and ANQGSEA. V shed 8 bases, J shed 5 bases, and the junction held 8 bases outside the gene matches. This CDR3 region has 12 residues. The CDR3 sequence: CSISGGGTEAFF. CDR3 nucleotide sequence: TGCAGCATTTCAGGGGGGGGGACTGAAGCTTTCTTT.

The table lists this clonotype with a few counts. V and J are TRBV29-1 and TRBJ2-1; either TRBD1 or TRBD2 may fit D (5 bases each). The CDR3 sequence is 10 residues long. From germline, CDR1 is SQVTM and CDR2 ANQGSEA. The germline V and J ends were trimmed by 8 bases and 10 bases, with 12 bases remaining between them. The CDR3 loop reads CSSRGVEQFF. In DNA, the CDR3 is TGCAGCTCCCGGGGCGTGGAGCAGTTCTTC.

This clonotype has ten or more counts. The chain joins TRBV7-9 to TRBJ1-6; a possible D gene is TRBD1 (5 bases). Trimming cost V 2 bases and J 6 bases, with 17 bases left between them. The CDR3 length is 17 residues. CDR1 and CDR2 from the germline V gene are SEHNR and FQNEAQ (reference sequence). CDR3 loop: CASSLRKGPGTNSPLHF. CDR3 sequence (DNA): TGTGCCAGCAGCTTACGAAAGGGCCCCGGGACTAATTCACCCCTCCACTTT.

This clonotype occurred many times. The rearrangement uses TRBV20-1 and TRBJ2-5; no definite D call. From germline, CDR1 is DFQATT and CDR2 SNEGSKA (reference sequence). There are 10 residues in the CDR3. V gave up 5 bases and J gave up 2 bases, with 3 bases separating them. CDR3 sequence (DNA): TGCAGTGCTGAACAAGAGACCCAGTACTTC. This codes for CSAEQETQYF.

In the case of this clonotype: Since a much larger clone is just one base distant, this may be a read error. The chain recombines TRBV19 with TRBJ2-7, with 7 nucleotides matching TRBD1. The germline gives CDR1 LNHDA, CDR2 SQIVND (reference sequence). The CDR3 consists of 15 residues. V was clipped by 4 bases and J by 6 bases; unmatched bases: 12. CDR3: CASSTSGTDLCEQYF. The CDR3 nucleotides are TGTGCCAGTAGTACCTCCGGGACAGACCTCTGCGAGCAGTACTTC.

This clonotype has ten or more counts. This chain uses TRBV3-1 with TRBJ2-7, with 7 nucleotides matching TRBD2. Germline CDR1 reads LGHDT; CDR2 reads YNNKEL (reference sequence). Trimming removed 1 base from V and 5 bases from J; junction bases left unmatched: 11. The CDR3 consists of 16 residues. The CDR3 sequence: CASSQGGRGGVDEQYF. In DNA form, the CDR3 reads TGTGCCAGCAGCCAAGGTGGAAGGGGAGGGGTCGACGAGCAGTACTTC.

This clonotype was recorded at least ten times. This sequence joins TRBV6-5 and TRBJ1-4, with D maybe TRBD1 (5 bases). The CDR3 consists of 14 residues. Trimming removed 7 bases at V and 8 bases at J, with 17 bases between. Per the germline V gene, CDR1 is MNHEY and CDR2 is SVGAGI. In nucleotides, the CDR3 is TGTGCCAGCAAGGGTACAGGCAAGGGAGAAAAACTGTTTTTT. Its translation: CASKGTGKGEKLFF.

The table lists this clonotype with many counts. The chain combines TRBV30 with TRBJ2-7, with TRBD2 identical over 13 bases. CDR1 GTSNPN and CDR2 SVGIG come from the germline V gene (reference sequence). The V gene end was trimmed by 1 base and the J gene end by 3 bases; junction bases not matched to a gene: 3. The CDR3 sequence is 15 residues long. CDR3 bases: TGTGCCTGGAGTGACGGACTAGCGGGAGACTACGAGCAGTACTTC. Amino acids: CAWSDGLAGDYEQYF.

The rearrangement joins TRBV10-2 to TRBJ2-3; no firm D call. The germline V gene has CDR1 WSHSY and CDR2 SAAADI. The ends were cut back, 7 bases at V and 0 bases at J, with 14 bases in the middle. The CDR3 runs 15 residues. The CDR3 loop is CASKAHDTSTDTQYF. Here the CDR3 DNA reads TGCGCCAGCAAAGCCCATGATACTAGCACAGATACGCAGTATTTT.

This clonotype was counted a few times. The CDR3, as DNA: TGTGCCAGTAGTAAAAGTCAGCCTAGCACAGATACGCAGTATTTT. It yields the protein CASSKSQPSTDTQYF. The chain combines TRBV19 with TRBJ2-3; no clear D gene. CDR1 and CDR2 from the germline V gene are LNHDA and SQIVND (reference sequence). The CDR3 runs to 15 residues. With 4 bases removed from V and 0 bases from J, the gap between germline ends came to 11 bases.

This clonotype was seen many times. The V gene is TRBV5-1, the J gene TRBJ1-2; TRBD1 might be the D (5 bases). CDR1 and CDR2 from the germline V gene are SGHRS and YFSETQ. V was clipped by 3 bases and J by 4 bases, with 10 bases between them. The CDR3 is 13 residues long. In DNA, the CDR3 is TGCGCCAGCAGCTCGCAGGGCGGCTATGGCTACACCTTC. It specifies CASSSQGGYGYTF.

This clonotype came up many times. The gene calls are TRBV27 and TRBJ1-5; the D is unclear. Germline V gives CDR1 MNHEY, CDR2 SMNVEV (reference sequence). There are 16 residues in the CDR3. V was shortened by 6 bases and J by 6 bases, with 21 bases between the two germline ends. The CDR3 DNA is TGTGCCAGCAGCTTGGCCCGGACGCTGGGAAGTCAGCCCCAGCATTTT. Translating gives CASSLARTLGSQPQHF.

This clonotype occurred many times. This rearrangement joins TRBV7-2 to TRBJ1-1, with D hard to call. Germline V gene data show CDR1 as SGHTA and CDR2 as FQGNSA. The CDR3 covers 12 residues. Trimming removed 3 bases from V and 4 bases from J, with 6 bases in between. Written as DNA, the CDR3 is TGTGCCAGCAGCTTTTGGGGCACTGAAGCTTTCTTT. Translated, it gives CASSFWGTEAFF.

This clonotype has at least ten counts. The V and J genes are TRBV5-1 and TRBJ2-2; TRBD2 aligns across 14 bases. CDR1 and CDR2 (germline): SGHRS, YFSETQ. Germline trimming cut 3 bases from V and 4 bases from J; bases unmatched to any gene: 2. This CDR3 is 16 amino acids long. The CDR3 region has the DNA TGCGCCAGCAGCTGGACTAGCGGGGGGAGCACCGGGGAGCTGTTTTTT. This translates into CASSWTSGGSTGELFF.